The 31 T cell receptor beta chains reported below all come from one sample, sequenced in a study of T cell repertoires in cytomegalovirus infection. Their antigen targets remain unknown. TCRdb itself ran the reads through MiXCR, one entry per CDR3 protein. The sample carries roughly 310,000 distinct CDR3 sequences, under 35% recorded once. The material was cultured PBMCs, obtained from culture after CMV antigen stimulation. All receptors derive from a human donor in good health (CMV status not recorded). Some clones in this sample may be carry-over from other donors' samples.

V gene TRBV29-1 combines with J gene TRBJ1-1; tentative D call: TRBD1 (5 bases). Germline V gene sequence: CDR1 SQVTM, CDR2 ANQGSEA. V lost 7 bases, J lost 12 bases, and 24 bases lay in between. The CDR3 totals 13 residues. The CDR3 loop is CSAGDTGAFRSFF. The CDR3 coding sequence is TGCAGCGCCGGAGACACCGGGGCTTTCAGATCTTTCTTT.

V gene TRBV10-3 combines with J gene TRBJ1-2; D call uncertain. The V gene's germline CDR1 is ENHRY and CDR2 SYGVKD. V was pared by 4 bases and J by 8 bases, with 14 bases between. The CDR3 is 13 residues long. The CDR3 loop reads CAISGDTSGGYTF. The DNA of the CDR3 is TGTGCCATCAGTGGTGACACCTCCGGGGGCTACACCTTC.

This clonotype was detected ten times or more. The chain joins TRBV7-9 to TRBJ1-3; 8 positions agree with TRBD1. CDR1 is SEHNR and CDR2 is FQNEAQ in the germline V gene (reference sequence). V was pared by 4 bases and J by 5 bases, with 13 bases of the junction left unmatched. This CDR3 is 17 amino acids long. Written as DNA, the CDR3 is TGTGCCAGCAGCTCCTACACCGGACAGGGACGAAGAAACACCATATATTTT. Translation: CASSSYTGQGRRNTIYF.

This rearrangement joins TRBV4-2 to TRBJ1-5; D not resolved. This CDR3 has 16 amino acids. Germline assignment: CDR1 LGHNA and CDR2 YNFKEQ. Trimming took 4 bases from V and 3 from J, leaving 16 bases between them. In DNA, the CDR3 is TGTGCCAGCAGCCCCCACGGTTGGAATCTCAATCAGCCCCAGCATTTT. It encodes CASSPHGWNLNQPQHF.

This clonotype was recorded a few times. The chain combines TRBV5-6 with TRBJ2-4, with 9 bases lining up with TRBD2. The CDR3 runs 15 residues. Per germline, CDR1 SGHDT and CDR2 YYEEEE. Trimming at V came to 8 bases and at J to 1 base, leaving 7 bases not matched to a gene. The CDR3, as DNA: TGTGCCAGTATTAGCGGGAGAGGGGCCAAAAACATTCAGTACTTC. It codes for CASISGRGAKNIQYF.

This clonotype was counted between two and nine times. V and J are TRBV6-5 and TRBJ1-2, with D possibly TRBD1 on 5 matching bases. The germline V gene encodes CDR1 MNHEY and CDR2 SVGAGI. V dropped 0 bases and J dropped 8 bases, with 7 bases sitting between them. The CDR3 is 12 residues long. DNA of the CDR3: TGTGCCAGCAGTTACTCAGGGGAGGGCTACACCTTC. Protein sequence: CASSYSGEGYTF.

This clonotype turned up a few times. The chain recombines TRBV19 with TRBJ2-2; the D gene could be TRBD1 or TRBD2 (5 bases each). Germline V gene lookup returns CDR1 LNHDA and CDR2 SQIVND (reference sequence). The V and J ends lost 3 bases and 0 bases respectively, with 8 bases between them. The CDR3 loop spans 15 amino acids. As DNA, the CDR3 is TGTGCCAGTAGTATTGGGGGTACGAACACCGGGGAGCTGTTTTTT. Translation: CASSIGGTNTGELFF.

This clonotype was counted at least ten times. The chain employs TRBV4-2 and TRBJ2-7; 8 bases map to TRBD2. Germline values: CDR1 LGHNA, CDR2 YNFKEQ. The CDR3 covers 16 residues. J was trimmed by 1 base and V by 1 base; bases with no gene match: 6. CDR3 amino acids: CASSQVDGGASYEQYF. In DNA form, the CDR3 reads TGTGCCAGCAGCCAAGTGGACGGGGGGGCTTCCTACGAGCAGTACTTC.

Ten or more counts support this clonotype. J is TRBJ1-2 and V is TRBV12-3 or TRBV12-4; a weak D match, TRBD1 (5 bases). The V and J ends lost 8 bases and 5 bases respectively, with 18 bases between them. CDR3 size: 14 residues. The DNA of the CDR3 is TGTGCCAGCCGCCCCACGCAGGGTCATTATGGCTACACCTTC. This translates into CASRPTQGHYGYTF.

This clonotype was observed many times. The CDR3 sequence: CASSPTGSSANEYQETQYF. Here the CDR3 DNA reads TGTGCCAGCAGCCCGACTGGGTCTAGCGCGAATGAGTACCAAGAGACCCAGTACTTC. The rearrangement uses TRBV4-2 and TRBJ2-5; TRBD2 might be the D (6 bases). The germline gives CDR1 LGHNA, CDR2 YNFKEQ. The germline V and J ends were trimmed by 4 bases and 0 bases, with 24 bases remaining between them. CDR3 length: 19 residues.

This sequence joins TRBV4-1 and TRBJ2-1, with 9 bases lining up with TRBD2. Germline CDR1 MGHRA, CDR2 YSYEKL. The CDR3 is 22 amino acids. The V and J ends lost 1 base and 3 bases, in that order; junction bases with no gene match: 22. CDR3 sequence (DNA): TGCGCCAGCAGCCAAGTTCTCCGACTAGCGGCGCCTCCCAGCAGAAACTACAATGAGCAGTTCTTC. This gives the protein CASSQVLRLAAPPSRNYNEQFF.

Regarding this clonotype: The junction does not match germline at one end; this may be a read error. J is TRBJ1-5 and V is TRBV6-1; D uncertain. Germline V CDR1 and CDR2: MNHNS, SASEGT. The CDR3 covers 18 residues. The CDR3 DNA reads as TGTGCCAGCAGTGAAGCCGGGCCTCCAATTACCTACTATCAGTCCCAGCATTTT. This gives the protein CASSEAGPPITYYQSQHF.

This clonotype was found many times. The chain joins TRBV20-1 to TRBJ1-1; TRBD1 agrees at 7 bases. Germline V gives CDR1 DFQATT, CDR2 SNEGSKA (reference sequence). The length of the CDR3 is 14 residues. V shed 6 bases and J 0 bases; nucleotides not matched to a gene: 7. The DNA of the CDR3 is TGCAGTGCCAGGGAGGGACAGATGAACACTGAAGCTTTCTTT. Protein: CSAREGQMNTEAFF.

This clonotype was observed a handful of times. V is TRBV20-1 and J is TRBJ2-7; TRBD1 matches at 7 bases. Losses at the gene ends were 4 bases for V and 0 bases for J; bases not matched to a gene: 6. Germline loops: CDR1 DFQATT, CDR2 SNEGSKA (reference sequence). This CDR3 comprises 14 residues. The CDR3 reads CSATPGQSSYEQYF. As DNA, the CDR3 is TGCAGTGCTACCCCGGGACAGAGCTCCTACGAGCAGTACTTC.

The rearrangement links TRBV7-9 to TRBJ1-1, with 9 bases aligning to TRBD1. Germline V gene data show CDR1 as SEHNR and CDR2 as FQNEAQ (reference sequence). V lost 1 base to trimming and J lost 0 bases; unmatched junction nucleotides: 9. CDR3 length: 18 amino acids. The CDR3 DNA sequence: TGTGCCAGCAGCTTAGGACAGGGGGGACCTGACCTGAACACTGAAGCTTTCTTT. Translated, it gives CASSLGQGGPDLNTEAFF.

J is TRBJ2-7 and V is TRBV2, with D unclear. CDR1 is SNHLY and CDR2 is FYNNEI in the germline V gene. This CDR3 is built from 13 residues. The ends were cut back, 1 base at V and 0 bases at J, with 4 bases in the middle. CDR3 region: CASSEGVSYEQYF. In DNA, the CDR3 is TGTGCCAGCAGTGAAGGGGTCTCCTACGAGCAGTACTTC.

This clonotype was detected a few times. V gene TRBV5-6 combines with J gene TRBJ2-3, with 8 bases aligning to TRBD1. Germline V CDR1 and CDR2: SGHDT, YYEEEE. The trim removed 3 bases at V and 5 bases at J, leaving 8 bases unmatched. The CDR3 length is 15 residues. CDR3: CASSSSTGAIDTQYF. The CDR3 bases are TGTGCCAGCAGCTCCTCGACAGGGGCAATAGATACGCAGTATTTT.

This sequence joins TRBV7-2 and TRBJ2-3, with 9 bases aligning to TRBD2. This CDR3 region has 16 residues. The V segment lost 2 bases and the J segment 4 bases; nucleotides outside the gene matches: 7. Per the germline V gene, CDR1 is SGHTA and CDR2 is FQGNSA. CDR3 region: CASSLRGGGRADTQYF. The CDR3 coding sequence is TGTGCCAGCAGCTTAAGGGGGGGCGGGAGGGCAGATACGCAGTATTTT.

The chain employs TRBV5-1 and TRBJ1-1; no clear D gene. CDR3 length equals 13 residues. CDR1 SGHRS and CDR2 YFSETQ come from the germline V gene. The germline V and J ends were trimmed by 5 bases and 1 base, with 9 bases remaining between them. CDR3 in amino acids: CASSQWENTEAFF. CDR3 DNA sequence: TGCGCCAGCAGTCAATGGGAGAACACTGAAGCTTTCTTT.

This clonotype was detected a few times. The rearrangement joins TRBV6-1 to TRBJ2-7; the match to TRBD1 covers 7 bases. The CDR3 consists of 16 residues. V shed 8 bases, J shed 1 base, and the junction held 14 bases outside the gene matches. The germline V gene encodes CDR1 MNHNS and CDR2 SASEGT. The chain's CDR3 is CASVLRTGSNSYEQYF. The DNA for the CDR3 is TGTGCCAGCGTACTTCGGACAGGAAGCAATTCCTACGAGCAGTACTTC.

This clonotype was picked up a small number of times. This chain uses TRBV29-1 with TRBJ2-1; 8 nucleotides line up with TRBD2. The CDR3 length is 14 residues. Germline CDR1 SQVTM, CDR2 ANQGSEA. The junction had 7 bases not matched to a gene; V was cut back by 5 bases and J by 4 bases. CDR3 nucleotides: TGCAGCGTTCCTGCGGGAGGTTCATACAATGAGCAGTTCTTC. Its translation: CSVPAGGSYNEQFF.

The CDR3 protein is CAHFRISTEAFF. The DNA of the CDR3 is TGTGCCCATTTTAGGATTAGCACTGAAGCTTTCTTT. This sequence joins TRBV30 and TRBJ1-1, with D unclear. Germline-derived CDR1 and CDR2 are GTSNPN and SVGIG (reference sequence). Deletions cut 8 bases from V and 4 bases from J, with 14 bases between. The CDR3 consists of 12 residues. The whole variable domain, filled in from reference TRBV30 and TRBJ1-1, reads SQTIHQWPATLVQPVGSPLSLECTVEGTSNPNLYWYRQAAGRGLQLLFYSVGIGQISSEVPQNLSASRPQDRQFILSSKKLLLSDSGFYLCAHFRISTEAFFGQGTRLTVV.

The chain combines TRBV28 with TRBJ1-5; 7 positions agree with TRBD1. The CDR3 length is 14 residues. V gave up 9 bases and J gave up 1 base; unmatched junction bases: 6. CDR1 is MDHEN, CDR2 SYDVKM, per germline. The CDR3 sequence is CASKTGTSNQPQHF. CDR3 in DNA: TGTGCCAGTAAGACAGGGACCAGCAATCAGCCCCAGCATTTT. The complete variable domain, with remaining parts taken from reference TRBV28 and TRBJ1-5, reads DVKVTQSSRYLVKRTGEKVFLECVQDMDHENMFWYRQDPGLGLRLIYFSYDVKMKEKGDIPEGYSVSREKKERFSLILESASTNQTSMYLCASKTGTSNQPQHFGDGTRLSIL.

This clonotype has just a few counts. This rearrangement joins TRBV10-3 to TRBJ2-1, with D tentatively TRBD2 (5 bases). The CDR3 length is 13 residues. In germline, CDR1 is ENHRY, CDR2 SYGVKD. V dropped 11 bases and J dropped 4 bases, with 15 bases sitting between them. CDR3 in amino acids: CAVLGVGYNEQFF. CDR3 sequence (DNA): TGTGCCGTGCTCGGGGTGGGTTACAATGAGCAGTTCTTC.

This clonotype was detected only once. The chain carries TRBV7-9 and TRBJ1-2; tentative D call: TRBD1 (6 bases). Trimming stripped 7 bases from V and 8 bases from J, with 20 bases between. Germline CDR1 is SEHNR and CDR2 is FQNEAQ (reference sequence). CDR3 length equals 14 residues. CDR3 in DNA: TGTGCCAGCACCCTAGCCGGAGGGGGTTGGGGCTACACCTTC. It codes for CASTLAGGGWGYTF.

The V and J genes are TRBV7-2 and TRBJ2-7; perhaps D is TRBD1 or TRBD2 (6 bases each). The CDR3 length is 11 residues. V lost 5 bases to trimming and J lost 7 bases, with 9 bases between them. CDR1 is SGHTA and CDR2 is FQGNSA in the germline V gene. The CDR3 sequence is CASSIGGEQYF. CDR3 sequence (DNA): TGTGCCAGCAGCATAGGGGGGGAGCAGTACTTC.

This clonotype showed up just a few times. The chain has TRBV28 and TRBJ1-2, with D possibly TRBD1 on 5 matching bases. CDR1 and CDR2 from the germline V gene are MDHEN and SYDVKM. The CDR3 has 14 amino acids. CDR3 amino acids: CALSHDRKNYGYTF. The CDR3 DNA follows: TGTGCTCTTTCCCACGACAGAAAGAACTATGGCTACACCTTC.

This clonotype came up many times. The CDR3, as DNA: TGTGCCAGCAGCTGGGGACTAGCGGGCGGCACAGATACGCAGTATTTT. Protein: CASSWGLAGGTDTQYF. The rearrangement joins TRBV7-6 to TRBJ2-3, with 12 bases identical to TRBD2. Per germline, CDR1 SGHVS and CDR2 FNYEAQ. The CDR3 is made up of 16 amino acids. V lost 4 bases, J lost 1 base, and 3 bases stayed unmatched.

There are a few counts of this clonotype. The chain links TRBV6-1 to TRBJ1-1; D remains unclear. Germline CDR1 MNHNS, CDR2 SASEGT. This CDR3 is built from 12 residues. V lost 2 bases to trimming and J lost 5 bases, with 6 bases between them. CDR3 in DNA: TGTGCCAGCAGTGAAATCTATACTGAAGCTTTCTTT. Translation gives CASSEIYTEAFF.

About this clonotype: Since a much larger clone is just one base distant, this may be a read error. V gene TRBV7-2 combines with J gene TRBJ2-1; D gene ambiguous. The DNA end lines up better with TRBJ2-7; the J call may be wrong. Germline V gene sequence: CDR1 SGHTA, CDR2 FQGNSA. This CDR3 spans 13 amino acids. The CDR3 DNA sequence: TGTGCCAGCAGCCCTCTGACGGCCGGTGAGCAGTACTTC. It is translated as CASSPLTAGEQYF.

CDR3: CATSSKGVPRETQYF. The CDR3 DNA follows: TGTGCCACCTCGTCGAAGGGAGTTCCCCGGGAGACCCAGTACTTC. V gene TRBV19 combines with J gene TRBJ2-5; D is perhaps TRBD2 (5 bases). Trimming pared 10 bases from V and 5 bases from J, leaving 23 bases between. CDR3 length: 15 amino acids. Germline V gives CDR1 LNHDA, CDR2 SQIVND (reference sequence).